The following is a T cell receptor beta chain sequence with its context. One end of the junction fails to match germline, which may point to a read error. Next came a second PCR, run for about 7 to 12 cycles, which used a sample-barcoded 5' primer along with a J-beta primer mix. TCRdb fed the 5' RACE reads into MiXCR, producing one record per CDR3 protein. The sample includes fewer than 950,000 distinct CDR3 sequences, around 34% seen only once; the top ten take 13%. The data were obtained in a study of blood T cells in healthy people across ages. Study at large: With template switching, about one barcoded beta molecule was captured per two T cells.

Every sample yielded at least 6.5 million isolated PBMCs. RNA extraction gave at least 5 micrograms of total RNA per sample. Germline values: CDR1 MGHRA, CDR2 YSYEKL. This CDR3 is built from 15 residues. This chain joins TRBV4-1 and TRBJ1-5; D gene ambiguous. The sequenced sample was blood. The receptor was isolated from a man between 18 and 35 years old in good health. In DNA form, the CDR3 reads TGCGCCAGCAGCCAACAGCAATATAGCAATCAGCCCCGGCATTTT. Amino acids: CASSQQQYSNQPRHF.